The source of this T cell receptor beta chain is a study of cytomegalovirus exposure and HLA in healthy donors. Study-wide points: Presence/absence analyses treated sequencing depth as roughly uniform across donors.

Samples came from healthy bone marrow donors. The PCR ran on 60 Vbeta and 13 Jbeta primers. The repertoire was sequenced with immunoSEQ multiplex PCR; TCRdb's copy has only in-frame clones and lacks some. The table lists more than 100,000 clones, 75% to 85% of them singletons. As to this clone: Its target is unknown.

Trimming left V 7 bases short and J 1 base short, with 10 bases between. This CDR3 spans 13 amino acids. Germline V gene sequence: CDR1 LGHNT, CDR2 FRNRAP. The sequence was obtained from a female donor in good health and CMV-seropositive. This chain joins TRBV12-5 and TRBJ1-1; D possibly corresponds to TRBD1 (5 bases). The sample was PBMCs. CDR3 residues: CASDERGNTEAFF. The DNA of the CDR3 is TGTGCTAGTGATGAAAGGGGGAACACTGAAGCTTTCTTT.